This entry is about one TCR beta chain. This record belongs to a study of control samples from healthy donors and cancer patients. Using immunoSEQ multiplex PCR, the repertoire was profiled, and TCRdb retains in-frame clones only, with some absent. The sample lists 78,000 or so clones, approximately 90% occurring once. CDR1 and CDR2 from the germline V gene are KGHSH and LQKENI. The V and J ends lost 4 bases and 0 bases, in that order; junction bases with no gene match: 5. The CDR3 is 16 residues long. The origin of this receptor is a woman in her 50s in good health. The rearrangement links TRBV18 to TRBJ2-3, with 9 bases aligning to TRBD2. Sequencing used blood. The CDR3 loop reads CASSLYSGGSTDTQYF. The CDR3 bases are TGTGCCAGCTCACTCTATAGCGGGGGAAGCACAGATACGCAGTATTTT. Full variable domain (missing parts from reference TRBV18 and TRBJ2-3): NAGVMQNPRHLVRRRGQEARLRCSPMKGHSHVYWYRQLPEEGLKFMVYLQKENIIDESGMPKERFSAEFPKEGPSILRIQQVVRGDSAAYFCASSLYSGGSTDTQYFGPGTRLTVL.